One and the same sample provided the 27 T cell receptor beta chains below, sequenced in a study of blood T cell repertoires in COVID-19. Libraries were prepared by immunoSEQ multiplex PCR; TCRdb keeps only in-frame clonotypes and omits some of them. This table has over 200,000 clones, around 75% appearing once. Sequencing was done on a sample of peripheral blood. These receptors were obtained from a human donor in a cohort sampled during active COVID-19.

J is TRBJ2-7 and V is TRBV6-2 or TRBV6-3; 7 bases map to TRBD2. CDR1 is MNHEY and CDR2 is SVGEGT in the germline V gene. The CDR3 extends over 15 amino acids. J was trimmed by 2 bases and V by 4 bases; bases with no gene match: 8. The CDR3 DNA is TGTGCCAGCAGTTCATGGGGGGAGGGGACCTACGAGCAGTACTTC. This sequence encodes CASSSWGEGTYEQYF.

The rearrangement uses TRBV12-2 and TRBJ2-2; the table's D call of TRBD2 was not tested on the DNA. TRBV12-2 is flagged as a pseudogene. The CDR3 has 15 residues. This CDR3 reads CARFRIPSNTGELFF. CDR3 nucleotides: TGTGCAAGGTTTAGAATTCCGTCGAACACCGGGGAGCTGTTTTTT.

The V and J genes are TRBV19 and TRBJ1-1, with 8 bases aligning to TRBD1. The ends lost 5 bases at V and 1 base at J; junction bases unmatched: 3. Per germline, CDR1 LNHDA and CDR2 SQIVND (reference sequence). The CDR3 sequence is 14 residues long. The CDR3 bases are TGTGCCAGTAGTTTCGGGACAGGGAACACTGAAGCTTTCTTT. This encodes CASSFGTGNTEAFF.

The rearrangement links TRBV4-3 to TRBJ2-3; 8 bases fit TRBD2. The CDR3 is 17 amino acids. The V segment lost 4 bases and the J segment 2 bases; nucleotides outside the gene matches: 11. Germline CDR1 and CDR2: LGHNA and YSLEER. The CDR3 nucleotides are TGCGCCAGCAGCCCTCAGCAGGTAGCGGGGCTCACAGATACGCAGTATTTT. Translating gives CASSPQQVAGLTDTQYF.

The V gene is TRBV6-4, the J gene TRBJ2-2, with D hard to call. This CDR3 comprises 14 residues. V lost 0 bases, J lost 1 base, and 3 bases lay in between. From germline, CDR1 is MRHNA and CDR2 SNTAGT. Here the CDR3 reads CASSDSLNTGELFF. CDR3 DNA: TGTGCCAGCAGTGACTCCTTGAACACCGGGGAGCTGTTTTTT.

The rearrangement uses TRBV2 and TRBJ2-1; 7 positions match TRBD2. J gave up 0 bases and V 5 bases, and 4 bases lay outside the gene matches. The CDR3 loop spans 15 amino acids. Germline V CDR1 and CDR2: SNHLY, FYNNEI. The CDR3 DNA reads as TGTGCCAGCAGTTTCCTAGCGGCCTCCTACAATGAGCAGTTCTTC. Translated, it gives CASSFLAASYNEQFF. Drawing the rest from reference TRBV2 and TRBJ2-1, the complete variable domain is EPEVTQTPSHQVTQMGQEVILRCVPISNHLYFYWYRQILGQKVEFLVSFYNNEISEKSEIFDDQFSVERPDGSNFTLKIRSTKLEDSAMYFCASSFLAASYNEQFFGPGTRLTVL.

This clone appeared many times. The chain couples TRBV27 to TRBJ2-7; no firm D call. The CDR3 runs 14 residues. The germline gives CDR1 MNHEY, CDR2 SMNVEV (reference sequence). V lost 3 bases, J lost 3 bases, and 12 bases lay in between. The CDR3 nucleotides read TGTGCCAGCAGTTTCGGTCTAGATTACTACGAGCAGTACTTC. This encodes CASSFGLDYYEQYF.

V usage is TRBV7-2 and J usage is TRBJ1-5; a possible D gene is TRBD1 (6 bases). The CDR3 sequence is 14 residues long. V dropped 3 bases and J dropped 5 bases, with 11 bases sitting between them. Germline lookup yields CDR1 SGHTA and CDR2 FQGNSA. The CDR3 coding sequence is TGTGCCAGCAGCTTCGGGGGGGCGTATCAGCCCCAGCATTTT. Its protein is CASSFGGAYQPQHF.

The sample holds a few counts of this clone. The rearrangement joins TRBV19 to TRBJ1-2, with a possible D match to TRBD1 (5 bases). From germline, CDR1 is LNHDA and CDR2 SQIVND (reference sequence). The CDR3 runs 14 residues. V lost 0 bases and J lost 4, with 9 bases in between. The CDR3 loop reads CASSIDDRRYGYTF. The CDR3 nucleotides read TGTGCCAGTAGTATAGACGACAGACGCTATGGCTACACCTTC.

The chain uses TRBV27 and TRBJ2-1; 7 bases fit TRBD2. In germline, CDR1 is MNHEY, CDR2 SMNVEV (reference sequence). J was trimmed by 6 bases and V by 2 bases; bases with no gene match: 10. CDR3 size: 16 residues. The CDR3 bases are TGTGCCAGCAGTTTAATGGCGGGGGATTTTGGCAATGAGCAGTTCTTC. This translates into CASSLMAGDFGNEQFF.

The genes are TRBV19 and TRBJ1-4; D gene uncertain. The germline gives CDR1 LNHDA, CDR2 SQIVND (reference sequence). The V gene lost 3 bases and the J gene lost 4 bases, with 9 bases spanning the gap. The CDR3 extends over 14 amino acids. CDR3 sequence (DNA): TGTGCCAGTAGTATGTGGCAGGATAATGAAAAACTGTTTTTT. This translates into CASSMWQDNEKLFF.

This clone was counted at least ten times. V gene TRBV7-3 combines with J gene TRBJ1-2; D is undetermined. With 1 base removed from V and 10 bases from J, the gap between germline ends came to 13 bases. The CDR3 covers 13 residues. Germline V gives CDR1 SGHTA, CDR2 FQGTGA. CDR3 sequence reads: CASSLIPGSDYTF. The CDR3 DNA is TGTGCCAGCAGCTTAATCCCAGGCTCGGACTACACCTTC.

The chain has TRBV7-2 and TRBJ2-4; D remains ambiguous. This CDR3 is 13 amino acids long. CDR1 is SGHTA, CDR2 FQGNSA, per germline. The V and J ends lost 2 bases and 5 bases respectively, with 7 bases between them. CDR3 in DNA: TGTGCCAGCAGCTTAAGCCCGCAAAACATTCAGTACTTC. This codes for CASSLSPQNIQYF.

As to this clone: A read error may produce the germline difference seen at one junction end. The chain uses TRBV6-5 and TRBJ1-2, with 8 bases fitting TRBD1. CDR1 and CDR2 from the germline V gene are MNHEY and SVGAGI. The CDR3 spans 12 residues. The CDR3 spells CASTGDIYGYTF. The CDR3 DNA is TGCGCCTCGACAGGGGACATCTATGGCTACACCTTC.

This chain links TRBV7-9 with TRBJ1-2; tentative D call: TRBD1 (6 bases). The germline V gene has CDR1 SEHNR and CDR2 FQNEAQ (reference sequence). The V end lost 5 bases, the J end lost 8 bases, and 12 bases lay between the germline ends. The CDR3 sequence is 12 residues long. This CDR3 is CASSLQGLGYTF. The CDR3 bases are TGTGCCAGCAGCCTACAGGGATTGGGCTACACCTTC.

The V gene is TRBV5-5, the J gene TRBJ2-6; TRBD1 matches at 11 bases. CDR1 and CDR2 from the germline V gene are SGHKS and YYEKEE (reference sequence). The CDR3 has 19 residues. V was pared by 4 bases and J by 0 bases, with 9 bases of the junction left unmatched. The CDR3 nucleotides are TGTGCCAGCAGCGCCTCCGGGACAGGGGGTCTCTCTGGGGCCAACGTCCTGACTTTC. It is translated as CASSASGTGGLSGANVLTF.

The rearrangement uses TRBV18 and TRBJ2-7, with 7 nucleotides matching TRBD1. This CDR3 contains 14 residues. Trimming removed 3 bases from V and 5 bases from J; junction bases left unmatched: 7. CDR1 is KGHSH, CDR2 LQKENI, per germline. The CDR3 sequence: CASSPTRGIHEQYF. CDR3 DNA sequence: TGTGCCAGCTCACCGACCAGGGGGATCCACGAGCAGTACTTC.

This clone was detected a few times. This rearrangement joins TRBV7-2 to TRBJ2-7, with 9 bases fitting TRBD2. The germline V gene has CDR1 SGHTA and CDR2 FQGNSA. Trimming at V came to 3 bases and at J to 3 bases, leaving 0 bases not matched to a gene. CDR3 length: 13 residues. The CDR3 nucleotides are TGTGCCAGCAGCTTTAGCGGGAGCTACGAGCAGTACTTC. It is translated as CASSFSGSYEQYF.

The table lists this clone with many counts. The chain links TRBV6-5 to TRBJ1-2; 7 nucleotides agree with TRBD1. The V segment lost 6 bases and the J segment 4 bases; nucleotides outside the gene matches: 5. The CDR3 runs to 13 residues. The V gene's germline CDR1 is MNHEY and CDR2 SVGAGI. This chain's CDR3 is CASREGQLYGYTF. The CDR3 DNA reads TGTGCCAGCAGGGAGGGACAGCTCTATGGCTACACCTTC.

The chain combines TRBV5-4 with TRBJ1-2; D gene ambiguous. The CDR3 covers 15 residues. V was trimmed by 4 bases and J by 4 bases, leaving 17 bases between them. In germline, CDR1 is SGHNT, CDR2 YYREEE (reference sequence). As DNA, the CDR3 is TGTGCCAGCAGCACTGGACGGGGAGCGGGCTATGGCTACACCTTC. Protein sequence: CASSTGRGAGYGYTF.

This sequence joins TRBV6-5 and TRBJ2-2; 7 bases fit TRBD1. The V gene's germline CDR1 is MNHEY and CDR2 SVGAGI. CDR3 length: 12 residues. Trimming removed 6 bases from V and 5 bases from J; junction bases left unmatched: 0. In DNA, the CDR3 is TGTGCCAGCAGGACAGGGACCGGGGAGCTGTTTTTT. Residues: CASRTGTGELFF.

CDR3 sequence (DNA): TGTGCCAGCAGCTTAAGCCCGGGACATTCCTACGAGCAGTACTTC. It is translated as CASSLSPGHSYEQYF. This chain uses TRBV11-3 with TRBJ2-7; possibly TRBD1 for D (6 bases). CDR3 size: 15 residues. The germline V and J ends were trimmed by 2 bases and 1 base, with 12 bases remaining between them. Germline loops: CDR1 SGHNT, CDR2 YENEEA.

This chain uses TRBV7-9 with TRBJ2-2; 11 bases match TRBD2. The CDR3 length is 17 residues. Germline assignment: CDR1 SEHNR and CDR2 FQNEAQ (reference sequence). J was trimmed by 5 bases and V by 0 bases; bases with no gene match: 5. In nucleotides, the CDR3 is TGTGCCAGCAGCTTAGCCGTAGCGGGAGGGCATACCGGGGAGCTGTTTTTT. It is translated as CASSLAVAGGHTGELFF.

For the CDR3, the DNA is TGTGCCAGCAGCTTAGATAGTACTAGCGGGAGTGATGAGCAGTTCTTC. Its translation is CASSLDSTSGSDEQFF. The chain carries TRBV11-3 and TRBJ2-1; 11 bases fit TRBD2. From germline, CDR1 is SGHNT and CDR2 YENEEA. CDR3 length equals 16 residues. Trimming removed 0 bases from V and 8 bases from J; junction bases left unmatched: 6.

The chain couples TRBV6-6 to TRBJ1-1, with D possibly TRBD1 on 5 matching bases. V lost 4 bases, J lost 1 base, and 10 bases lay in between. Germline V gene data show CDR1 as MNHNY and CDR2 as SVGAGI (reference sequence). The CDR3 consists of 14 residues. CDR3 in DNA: TGTGCCAGCAGTTTGGGAGGGGCGAACACTGAAGCTTTCTTT. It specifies CASSLGGANTEAFF.

CDR3 residues: CASSFRQGGSDTQYF. DNA for the CDR3: TGTGCCAGCAGCTTTAGGCAGGGGGGATCAGATACGCAGTATTTT. This chain connects TRBV5-4 to TRBJ2-3; TRBD1 is a possible D gene (7 bases). Germline-derived CDR1 and CDR2 are SGHNT and YYREEE (reference sequence). This CDR3 contains 15 residues. Trimming stripped 2 bases from V and 4 bases from J, with 14 bases between.

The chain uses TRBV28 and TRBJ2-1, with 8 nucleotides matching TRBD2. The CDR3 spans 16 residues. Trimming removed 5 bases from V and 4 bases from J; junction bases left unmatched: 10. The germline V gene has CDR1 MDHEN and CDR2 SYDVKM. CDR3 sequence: CASSLSAGATYNEQFF. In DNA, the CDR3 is TGTGCCAGCAGTCTCTCAGCGGGAGCCACATACAATGAGCAGTTCTTC.